The sequence of this TCR beta chain was determined in a study of control samples from healthy donors and cancer patients. This clone has a single count. The method was immunoSEQ multiplex PCR; TCRdb's version includes in-frame clones alone and lacks a portion of them. Of about 130,000 clones listed, about 95% are singletons. Sequences were obtained from blood. The TCR was taken from a man aged 30 to 45 in good health.

CDR3 bases: TGCAGCGTTGAAGAACGACTGCGGGGCGAGCAGTACTTC. Encoded protein: CSVEERLRGEQYF. J is TRBJ2-7 and V is TRBV29-1; D is perhaps TRBD2 (6 bases). Trimming pared 0 bases from V and 6 bases from J, leaving 12 bases between. CDR3 length equals 13 residues. Germline CDR1 SQVTM, CDR2 ANQGSEA.